The subject of this entry is one TCR beta chain. Antigen: not known. It was second doses at about 4 or about 12 weeks that were pooled. This CDR3 comprises 16 residues. V was shortened by 5 bases and J by 3 bases, with 16 bases between the two germline ends. From germline, CDR1 is PRHDT and CDR2 FYEKMQ (reference sequence). This specimen belongs to a study of T cell responses to AZD1222 COVID-19 vaccine. The method was immunoSEQ multiplex PCR; TCRdb's version includes in-frame clones alone and lacks a portion of them. The profile shows roughly 100,000 clones, roughly 88% of them singletons. Study-level points and caveats: Seropositive AZD1222 recipients at baseline numbered only five or six. The donor cohort was predominantly white British with a female majority, and clonal diversity may have been underestimated. Reports say nearly half of spike-specific TCRs go after unmutated variant regions.

The rearrangement joins TRBV13 to TRBJ2-2; D is tentatively TRBD1 or TRBD2 (5 bases each). The source was peripheral blood, collected 28 days after the second AZD1222 dose. The clonotype was recovered from an adult who received the AZD1222 COVID-19 vaccine. This CDR3 is CASSIKAGTHTGELFF. The CDR3 DNA follows: TGTGCCAGCAGCATAAAGGCCGGGACGCACACCGGGGAGCTGTTTTTT. The complete variable domain, with remaining parts taken from reference TRBV13 and TRBJ2-2, reads AAGVIQSPRHLIKEKRETATLKCYPIPRHDTVYWYQQGPGQDPQFLISFYEKMQSDKGSIPDRFSAQQFSDYHSELNMSSLELGDSALYFCASSIKAGTHTGELFFGEGSRLTVL.